The 10 T cell receptor beta chains listed next were all sequenced from one sample in a study of technical replicates of blood from a handful of donors. Assay used: immunoSEQ multiplex PCR; TCRdb lists only in-frame clones, some missing. The data contain 95,000 or so clones, approximately 95% of them singletons. The material sequenced was T cells isolated from PBMCs. The receptors come from a human donor in good health.

This chain links TRBV6-1 with TRBJ1-2; 9 bases map to TRBD1. The CDR3 spans 14 residues. The trim removed 6 bases at V and 7 bases at J, leaving 9 bases unmatched. The germline V gene has CDR1 MNHNS and CDR2 SASEGT. The CDR3 spells CASRVDRGIGGYTF. The CDR3 DNA sequence: TGTGCCAGCAGGGTAGACAGGGGGATCGGTGGCTACACCTTC.

The CDR3 protein is CSVLGLYEQYF. The CDR3 DNA follows: TGCAGCGTCCTGGGCCTTTACGAGCAGTACTTC. V usage is TRBV29-1 and J usage is TRBJ2-7; D gene uncertain. V gave up 6 bases and J gave up 4 bases, with 10 bases separating them. Germline CDR1 is SQVTM and CDR2 is ANQGSEA. This CDR3 is 11 amino acids long.

This clone came up once. The chain employs TRBV27 and TRBJ2-1, with 10 bases aligning to TRBD2. Trimming at V came to 8 bases and at J to 9 bases, leaving 13 bases not matched to a gene. The CDR3 length is 15 residues. Germline-derived CDR1 and CDR2 are MNHEY and SMNVEV (reference sequence). CDR3: CASASLAGVGREQFF. The CDR3 region has the DNA TGTGCCAGCGCCTCTCTAGCGGGGGTGGGTCGTGAGCAGTTCTTC.

The chain joins TRBV21-1 to TRBJ2-7; the table's D gene call, TRBD1, was not cross checked with the DNA. TRBV21-1 is a pseudogene. There are 16 residues in the CDR3. The CDR3 coding sequence is TGTGCCAGCAGCAAAAGGAGGACAGGGGTCATGAACGAGCAGTACTTC. Translation: CASSKRRTGVMNEQYF.

The J gene is TRBJ1-1, the V gene TRBV29-1; D might be TRBD1 (6 bases). Per germline, CDR1 SQVTM and CDR2 ANQGSEA. There are 16 residues in the CDR3. The V gene lost 4 bases and the J gene lost 0 bases, with 18 bases spanning the gap. The CDR3: CSVVHWDTLMNTEAFF. CDR3 DNA: TGCAGCGTTGTCCATTGGGACACCCTCATGAACACTGAAGCTTTCTTT. Filled out from reference TRBV29-1 and TRBJ1-1, the complete variable domain reads SAVISQKPSRDICQRGTSLTIQCQVDSQVTMMFWYRQQPGQSLTLIATANQGSEATYESGFVIDKFPISRPNLTFSTLTVSNMSPEDSSIYLCSVVHWDTLMNTEAFFGQGTRLTVV.

The chain links TRBV10-3 to TRBJ1-5; TRBD1 matches at 9 bases. V trimming: 5 bases; J trimming: 5 bases; junction bases outside the gene matches: 1. The germline V gene has CDR1 ENHRY and CDR2 SYGVKD. CDR3 length: 13 amino acids. CDR3 sequence: CAISRTGDQPQHF. Written as DNA, the CDR3 is TGTGCCATCAGTAGGACAGGGGATCAGCCCCAGCATTTT.

CDR3 residues: CASSYPQGTGDEQYF. The CDR3 DNA reads as TGCGCCAGCAGTTATCCTCAAGGGACAGGGGACGAGCAGTACTTC. V and J are TRBV5-1 and TRBJ2-7, with 10 bases aligning to TRBD1. Germline lookup yields CDR1 SGHRS and CDR2 YFSETQ. This CDR3 comprises 15 residues. The junction had 10 bases not matched to a gene; V was cut back by 5 bases and J by 5 bases.

This sequence joins TRBV28 and TRBJ1-2; 7 bases match TRBD1. CDR3 size: 13 residues. Looked up from germline, CDR1 is MDHEN and CDR2 is SYDVKM. Germline trimming cut 3 bases from V and 8 bases from J; bases unmatched to any gene: 6. In DNA form, the CDR3 reads TGTGCCAGCAGTTTGTTTACAGGGGAAGGCTACACCTTC. It codes for CASSLFTGEGYTF.

This sequence joins TRBV11-2 and TRBJ2-7, with no clear D. Between the trimmed V and J ends, which lost 5 bases and 7 bases, there was a span of 15 bases. CDR1 and CDR2 (germline): SGHAT, FQNNGV. CDR3 length equals 13 residues. The CDR3 bases are TGTGCCAGCAGCCTTGGCCGCCTTTGGGAGCAGTACTTC. Translating it yields CASSLGRLWEQYF.

V usage is TRBV6-5 and J usage is TRBJ2-2; 7 bases line up with TRBD2. CDR1 is MNHEY, CDR2 SVGAGI, per germline. The junction had 4 bases not matched to a gene; V was cut back by 0 bases and J by 3 bases. This CDR3 has 16 amino acids. CDR3 coding DNA: TGTGCCAGCAGTTACTCCCCCGCGGGGGACACCGGGGAGCTGTTTTTT. This gives the protein CASSYSPAGDTGELFF.